This T cell receptor beta chain was captured by sequencing in a study of Ad26.COV2.S vaccination and SARS-CoV-2 variants. Overall study context: Enrolled in COV1001, the donor was in the Ad26.COV2.S trial arm, which received the vaccine. Each vaccinee took Ad26.COV2.S intramuscularly, once or twice 56 days apart.

The treatment: around 19 received Ad26.COV2.S at low or high dose, single or two shots; about 5 received placebo; per-sample allocation not given. Sampling occurred on day 63 after the first vaccine or placebo injection. Using immunoSEQ multiplex PCR, the repertoire was profiled, and TCRdb retains in-frame clones only, with some absent. The sample has roughly 460,000 clones; about 89% are singletons. Study-wide results and limits: Post-vaccination breadth of spike-specific CD8+ and CD4+ T cell responses was reportedly substantial.

With respect to this clone: The antigen is undetermined.

The CDR3 runs to 16 residues. V was cut by 2 bases and J by 3 bases, with 15 bases left in between. Germline CDR1 and CDR2: SGHDT and YYEEEE. This sequence originates from a person aged 18-65 years who received the Ad26.COV2.S COVID-19 vaccine or a placebo. Material: peripheral blood, obtained in a trial of Ad26.COV2.S vaccine versus placebo. The chain links TRBV5-6 to TRBJ2-1; D ambiguous. CDR3: CASSFEVRVDYNEQFF. For the CDR3, the DNA is TGTGCCAGCAGCTTTGAGGTTAGGGTAGACTACAATGAGCAGTTCTTC. Based on the CDR3 plus reference TRBV5-6 and TRBJ2-1, the full variable domain is DAGVTQSPTHLIKTRGQQVTLRCSPKSGHDTVSWYQQALGQGPQFIFQYYEEEERQRGNFPDRFSGHQFPNYSSELNVNALLLGDSALYLCASSFEVRVDYNEQFFGPGTRLTVL.